This T cell receptor beta chain was documented in a study of HIV-infected patients and healthy controls. Antiretroviral therapy had run roughly three months, about 14 weeks, before follow-up blood collection. Whole blood was used without fractionation, so all unsorted peripheral T cells were included. Germline V gene sequence: CDR1 DFQATT, CDR2 SNEGSKA (reference sequence). The V segment lost 0 bases and the J segment 8 bases; nucleotides outside the gene matches: 9. The length of the CDR3 is 16 residues. About 500 ng RNA was reverse transcribed with alpha and beta constant-region primers. Separate chain-specific third strand synthesis with multiplexing indices produced the alpha and beta libraries. TCRdb ran MiXCR on the 5' RACE reads and lists one entry per CDR3 protein. The data hold roughly 7,500 distinct CDR3 sequences, with around 6.7% observed a single time. The sample holds many counts of this clonotype. As an off-target read in a library built for alpha chains, this beta chain has a frequency of little significance.

Material: blood, obtained during antiretroviral therapy. The source is an adult with HIV infection. The rearrangement joins TRBV20-1 to TRBJ2-4; TRBD2 aligns across 11 bases. The CDR3 reads CSARDRLAGGWDIQYF. The DNA for the CDR3 is TGCAGTGCTAGAGATCGGCTAGCGGGGGGTTGGGACATTCAGTACTTC.